This note documents a single T cell receptor (beta chain) sequence. The CDR3 extends over 13 amino acids. Losses at the gene ends were 8 bases for V and 3 bases for J; bases not matched to a gene: 3. Germline assignment: CDR1 MDHEN and CDR2 SYDVKM. Using immunoSEQ multiplex PCR, the repertoire was profiled, and TCRdb retains in-frame clones only, with some absent. The sample lists around 140,000 clones; 87% were seen once. The data derive from a study of blood T cell repertoires in COVID-19. Sequencing was done on a sample of PBMCs or T cells enriched from blood (not recorded which). The TCR was taken from a woman aged 40 to 55 who had been exposed to COVID-19. The chain couples TRBV28 to TRBJ2-2, with TRBD2 matching 7 bases. This chain's CDR3 is CASRGGYTGELFF. The CDR3 nucleotides read TGTGCCAGCCGCGGGGGTTACACCGGGGAGCTGTTTTTT.